These T cell receptor beta chains were read from a single sample in a study of early T cells in non-severe SARS-CoV-2 infection. MiXCR, applied by TCRdb to the 5' RACE reads, yields one record per CDR3 protein. This sample yields fewer than 85,000 distinct CDR3 sequences, of which roughly 15% are seen a single time; around 12% belongs to the top ten. The source material was whole blood. The receptor source for this set is an adult who was a healthcare worker with PCR-confirmed SARS-CoV-2 infection or an uninfected control (not recorded which). The CDR3 runs from the conserved cysteine through the conserved F or W. The D gene is left open where the match is weak. Rows give clone size only sometimes, using once, few, many, or a class for an expanded clone.

>TRBJ2-1|TRBV12-3/TRBV12-4|.|few
TGTGCCAGCATCCTAATGAGCTCCTACAATGAGCAGTTCTTC
CASILMSSYNEQFF
>TRBJ2-1|TRBV6-6|TRBD2|.
TGTGCCAGCAGCAGGACTAGCGGGCCCTACAATGAGCAGTTCTTC
CASSRTSGPYNEQFF
>TRBJ1-1|TRBV11-2|.|many
TGTGCCAGCAGCGCGGACAGGAACACTGAAGCTTTCTTT
CASSADRNTEAFF
>TRBJ1-2|TRBV20-1|.|.
TGCAGTGCTAGAGATATAGAAAAGTATGGCTACACCTTC
CSARDIEKYGYTF
>TRBJ2-5|TRBV7-9|TRBD1|few
TGTGCCAGCAGCTCAACTACCAGGGGGCTGGTAGTGACCCAGTACTTC
CASSSTTRGLVVTQYF
>TRBJ2-4|TRBV7-2|.|.
TGTGCCAGCAGCTTTTCACCAGCCAAAAACATTCAGTACTTC
CASSFSPAKNIQYF
>TRBJ1-1|TRBV4-3|.|.
TGCGCCAGCAGCCAAGATGGGGGGTTGGACACTGAAGCTTTCTTT
CASSQDGGLDTEAFF
>TRBJ1-3|TRBV7-9|.|many
TGTGCCAGCAGCTTCACGGGAAGCTCTGGAAACACCATATATTTT
CASSFTGSSGNTIYF
>TRBJ2-5|TRBV14|.|many
TGTGCCAGCAGCCAACCTCGAGGGACCCAGTACTTC
CASSQPRGTQYF
>TRBJ2-1|TRBV7-6|TRBD2|.
TGTGCCAGCAGCTTAACGACTAGCGGGAGGGTCAATGAGCAGTTCTTC
CASSLTTSGRVNEQFF
>TRBJ1-5|TRBV7-2|TRBD1|few
TGTGCCAGCAGCCCAGACCCGACAGGGGTCCAGCATTTT
CASSPDPTGVQHF
>TRBJ1-1|TRBV7-8|.|few
TGTGCCAGCAGCTCACAGGGAACCCAAGGCACTGAAGCTTTCTTT
CASSSQGTQGTEAFF
>TRBJ2-1|TRBV29-1|TRBD2|.
TGCAGCGTTGAACGCGGGAGGATCCATGAGCAGTTCTTC
CSVERGRIHEQFF
>TRBJ2-1|TRBV9|.|few
TGTGCCAGCAGAAGGGACAATGAGCAGTTCTTC
CASRRDNEQFF
>TRBJ1-2|TRBV9|.|few
TGTGCCAGCAGCGTAGGGGACGGGCTCTATGGCTACACCTTC
CASSVGDGLYGYTF
>TRBJ1-6|TRBV6-4|.|.
TGTGCCAGCAGCTTGACGGTTAATAATTCACCCCTCCACTTT
CASSLTVNNSPLHF
>TRBJ2-3|TRBV7-2|TRBD2|.
TGTGCCAGCAGGCTCGGACTAGCGGGAACAGATACGCAGTATTTT
CASRLGLAGTDTQYF
>TRBJ1-1|TRBV5-1|.|few
TGCGCCAGCAGCTTGCGGCGGGGGAACACTGAAGCTTTCTTT
CASSLRRGNTEAFF